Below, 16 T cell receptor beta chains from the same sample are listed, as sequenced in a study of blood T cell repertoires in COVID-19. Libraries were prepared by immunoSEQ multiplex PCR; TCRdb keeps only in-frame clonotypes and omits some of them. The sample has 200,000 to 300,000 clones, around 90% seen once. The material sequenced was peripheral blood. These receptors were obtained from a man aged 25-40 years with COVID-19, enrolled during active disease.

The CDR3: CSTGSGNGDGYTF. Written as DNA, the CDR3 is TGCAGCACGGGGAGCGGGAACGGGGATGGCTACACCTTC. The rearrangement joins TRBV29-1 to TRBJ1-2; D is ambiguous. V lost 8 bases, J lost 6 bases, and 19 bases lay in between. Germline V gene data show CDR1 as SQVTM and CDR2 as ANQGSEA. The CDR3 is made up of 13 amino acids.

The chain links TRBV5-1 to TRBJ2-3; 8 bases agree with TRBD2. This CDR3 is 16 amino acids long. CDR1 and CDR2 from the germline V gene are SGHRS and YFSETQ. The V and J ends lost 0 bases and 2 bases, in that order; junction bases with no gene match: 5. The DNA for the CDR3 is TGCGCCAGCAGCTTGGCCGGGGGGGGCCTCACAGATACGCAGTATTTT. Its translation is CASSLAGGGLTDTQYF.

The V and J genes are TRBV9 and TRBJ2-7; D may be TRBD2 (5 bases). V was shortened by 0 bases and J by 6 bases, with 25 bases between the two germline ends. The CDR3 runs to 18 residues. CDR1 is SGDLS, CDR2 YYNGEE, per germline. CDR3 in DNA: TGTGCCAGCAGCGTAGCCGACCTCGGGGATAGGGTGATAGGCGAGCAGTACTTC. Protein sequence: CASSVADLGDRVIGEQYF. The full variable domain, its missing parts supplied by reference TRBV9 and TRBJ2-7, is DSGVTQTPKHLITATGQRVTLRCSPRSGDLSVYWYQQSLDQGLQFLIQYYNGEERAKGNILERFSAQQFPDLHSELNLSSLELGDSALYFCASSVADLGDRVIGEQYFGPGTRLTVT.

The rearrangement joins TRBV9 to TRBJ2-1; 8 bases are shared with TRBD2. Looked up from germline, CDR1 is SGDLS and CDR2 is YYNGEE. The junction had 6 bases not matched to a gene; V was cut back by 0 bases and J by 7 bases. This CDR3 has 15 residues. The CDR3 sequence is CASSVEGLVRNEQFF. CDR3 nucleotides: TGTGCCAGCAGCGTAGAGGGACTAGTCAGGAATGAGCAGTTCTTC.

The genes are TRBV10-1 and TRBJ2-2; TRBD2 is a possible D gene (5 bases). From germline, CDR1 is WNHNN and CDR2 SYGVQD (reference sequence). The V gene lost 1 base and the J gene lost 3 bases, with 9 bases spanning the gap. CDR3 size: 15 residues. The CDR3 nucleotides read TGCGCCAGCAGTGAGTTCGTGGGAGACACCGGGGAGCTGTTTTTT. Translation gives CASSEFVGDTGELFF.

CDR3 loop: CASSRVGGRDQETQYF. Written as DNA, the CDR3 is TGTGCCAGTAGTCGGGTAGGGGGACGGGACCAAGAGACCCAGTACTTC. V gene TRBV19 combines with J gene TRBJ2-5, with TRBD1 as a possible D gene (6 bases). This CDR3 has 16 residues. CDR1 and CDR2 (germline): LNHDA, SQIVND (reference sequence). Trimming left V 5 bases short and J 0 bases short, with 16 bases between.

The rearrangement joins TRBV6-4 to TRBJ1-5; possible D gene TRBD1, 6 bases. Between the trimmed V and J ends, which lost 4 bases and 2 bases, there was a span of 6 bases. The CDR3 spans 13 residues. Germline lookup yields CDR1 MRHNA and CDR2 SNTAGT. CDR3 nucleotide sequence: TGTGCCAGCAGTGCAGGGGGCAATCAGCCCCAGCATTTT. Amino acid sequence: CASSAGGNQPQHF.

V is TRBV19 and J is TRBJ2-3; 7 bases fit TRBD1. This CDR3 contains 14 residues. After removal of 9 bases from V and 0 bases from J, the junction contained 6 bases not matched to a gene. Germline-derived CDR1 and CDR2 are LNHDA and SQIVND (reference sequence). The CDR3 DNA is TGTGCCAGCAGACAGGGTCGGAGCACAGATACGCAGTATTTT. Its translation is CASRQGRSTDTQYF.

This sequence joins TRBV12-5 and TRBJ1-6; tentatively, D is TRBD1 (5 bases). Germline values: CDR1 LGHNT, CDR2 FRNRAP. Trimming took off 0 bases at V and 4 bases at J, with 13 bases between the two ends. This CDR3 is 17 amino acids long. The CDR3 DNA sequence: TGTGCTAGTGGTTTGGTAATCGGGGGGAGTTATAATTCACCCCTCCACTTT. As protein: CASGLVIGGSYNSPLHF. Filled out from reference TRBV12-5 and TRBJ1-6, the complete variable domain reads DARVTQTPRHKVTEMGQEVTMRCQPILGHNTVFWYRQTMMQGLELLAYFRNRAPLDDSGMPKDRFSAEMPDATLATLKIQPSEPRDSAVYFCASGLVIGGSYNSPLHFGNGTRLTVT.

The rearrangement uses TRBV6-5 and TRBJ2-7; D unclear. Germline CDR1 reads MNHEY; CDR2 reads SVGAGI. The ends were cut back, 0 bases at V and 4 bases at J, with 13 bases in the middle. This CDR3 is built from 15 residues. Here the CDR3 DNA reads TGTGCCAGCAGTTACTCGACGCACAGTCCGTACGAGCAGTACTTC. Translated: CASSYSTHSPYEQYF.

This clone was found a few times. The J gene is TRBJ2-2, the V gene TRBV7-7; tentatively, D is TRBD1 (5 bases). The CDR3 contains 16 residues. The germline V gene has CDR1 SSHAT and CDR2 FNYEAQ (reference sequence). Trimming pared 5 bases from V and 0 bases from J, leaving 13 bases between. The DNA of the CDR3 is TGTGCCAGCAGCCCCCAGTTCAGGGCGAACACCGGGGAGCTGTTTTTT. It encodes CASSPQFRANTGELFF.

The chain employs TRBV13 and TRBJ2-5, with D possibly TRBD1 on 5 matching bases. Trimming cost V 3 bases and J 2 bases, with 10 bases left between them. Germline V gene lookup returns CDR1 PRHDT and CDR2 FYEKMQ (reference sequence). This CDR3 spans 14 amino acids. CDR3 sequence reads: CASSFRDSQETQYF. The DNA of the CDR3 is TGTGCCAGCAGCTTTAGAGACAGTCAAGAGACCCAGTACTTC.

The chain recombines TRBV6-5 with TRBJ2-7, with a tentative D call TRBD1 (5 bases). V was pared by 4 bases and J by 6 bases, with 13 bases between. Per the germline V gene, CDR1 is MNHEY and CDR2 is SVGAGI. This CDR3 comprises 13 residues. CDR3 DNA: TGTGCCAGCAGTTCCGCAGGGATAGGCGAGCAGTACTTC. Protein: CASSSAGIGEQYF.

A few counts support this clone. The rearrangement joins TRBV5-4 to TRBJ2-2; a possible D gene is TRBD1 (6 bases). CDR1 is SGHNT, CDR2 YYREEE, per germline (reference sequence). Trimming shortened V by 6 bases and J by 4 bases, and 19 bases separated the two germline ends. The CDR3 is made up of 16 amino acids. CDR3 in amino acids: CASTPQGRGITGELFF. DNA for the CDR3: TGTGCCAGCACCCCACAGGGAAGGGGAATCACCGGGGAGCTGTTTTTT.

CDR3 protein: CASSVGGGYEQYF. The CDR3 nucleotides read TGTGCCAGCAGTGTTGGCGGGGGCTACGAGCAGTACTTC. The J gene is TRBJ2-7, the V gene TRBV2, with 7 nucleotides matching TRBD2. V was clipped by 4 bases and J by 3 bases; unmatched bases: 3. This CDR3 contains 13 residues. The germline V gene encodes CDR1 SNHLY and CDR2 FYNNEI.

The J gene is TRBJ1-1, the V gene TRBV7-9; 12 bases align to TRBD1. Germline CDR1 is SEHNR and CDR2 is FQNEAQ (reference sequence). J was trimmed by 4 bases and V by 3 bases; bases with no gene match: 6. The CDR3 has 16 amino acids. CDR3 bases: TGTGCCAGCAGCTTGGGGACAGGGGGCAGTGGCACTGAAGCTTTCTTT. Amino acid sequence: CASSLGTGGSGTEAFF.